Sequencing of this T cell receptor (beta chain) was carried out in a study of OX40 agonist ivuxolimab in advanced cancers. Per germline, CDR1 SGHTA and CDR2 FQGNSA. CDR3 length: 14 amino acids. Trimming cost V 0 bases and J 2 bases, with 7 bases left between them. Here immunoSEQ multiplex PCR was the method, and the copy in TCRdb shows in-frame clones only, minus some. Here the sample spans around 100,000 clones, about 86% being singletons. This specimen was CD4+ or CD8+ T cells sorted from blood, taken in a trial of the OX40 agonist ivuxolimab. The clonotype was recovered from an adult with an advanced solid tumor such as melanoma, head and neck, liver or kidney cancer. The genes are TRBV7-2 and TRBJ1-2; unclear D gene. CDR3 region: CASSLAQENYGYTF. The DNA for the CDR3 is TGTGCCAGCAGCTTAGCTCAGGAAAACTATGGCTACACCTTC.